This is a list of T cell receptor beta chains from one sample in a study of blood T cell repertoires in COVID-19. TCRdb's table, derived via immunoSEQ multiplex PCR, lists solely in-frame clones and lacks some. The sample gives 330,000 or so clones, 75% to 90% of which show up once; more than 5% is in the top ten. Sequences were obtained from PBMCs or T cells enriched from blood (not recorded which). Receptors were obtained from a man aged 30 to 39 who had recovered from COVID-19. CDR3s include the opening cysteine and the closing phenylalanine or tryptophan. D genes are given only for firm matches. Clone size is stated in some rows and not others, as once, few, many or a class when expanded.

clone_size,d_call,v_call,j_call,cdr3_aa,cdr3_nt
.,TRBD1,TRBV11-2,TRBJ2-4,CASSLRGRELAKNIQYF,TGTGCCAGCAGCCTCAGGGGGCGCGAGCTGGCCAAAAACATTCAGTACTTC
few,.,TRBV20-1,TRBJ1-2,CSAAPGVRSTF,TGCAGTGCCGCCCCAGGGGTTAGAAGCACCTTC
.,.,TRBV7-9,TRBJ1-4,CASSPGQKGEKLFF,TGTGCCAGCAGCCCCGGACAGAAGGGTGAAAAACTGTTTTTT
.,TRBD1,TRBV7-9,TRBJ1-2,CASSSTGIDNYGYTF,TGTGCCAGCAGCTCGACAGGGATCGATAACTATGGCTACACCTTC
.,.,TRBV19,TRBJ1-2,CASSTQRRNYGYTF,TGTGCCAGTAGTACCCAGCGAAGGAACTATGGCTACACCTTC
once,.,TRBV5-1,TRBJ2-2,CASSLGEAGELFF,TGCGCCAGCAGCCTCGGGGAGGCCGGGGAGCTGTTTTTT
.,.,TRBV5-1,TRBJ2-3,CASSWGQEDTQYF,TGCGCCAGCAGCTGGGGGCAGGAGGATACGCAGTATTTT
.,.,TRBV5-4,TRBJ1-1,CASSTGLNTEAFF,TGTGCCAGCAGTACAGGGTTAAACACTGAAGCTTTCTTT
.,.,TRBV30,TRBJ1-6,CAWSPPGQKNSPLHF,TGTGCCTGGAGTCCCCCAGGACAGAAAAATTCACCCCTCCACTTT
.,.,TRBV20-1,TRBJ1-2,CSASQELYGYTF,TGCAGTGCTAGTCAGGAACTCTATGGCTACACCTTC
few,TRBD2,TRBV6-6,TRBJ2-7,CASSPTSELPEQYF,TGTGCCAGCAGCCCGACTAGCGAGCTCCCCGAGCAGTACTTC
.,.,TRBV2,TRBJ2-7,CASSPGTYEQYF,TGTGCCAGCAGTCCCGGGACCTACGAGCAGTACTTC
.,TRBD1,TRBV27,TRBJ1-2,CASSYRGKGGYTF,TGTGCCAGCAGTTACAGGGGGAAGGGTGGCTACACCTTC
once,.,TRBV5-1,TRBJ2-1,CASSLALLVQNEQFF,TGCGCCAGCAGCTTGGCACTGCTGGTTCAAAATGAGCAGTTCTTC
.,TRBD1,TRBV19,TRBJ1-2,CASSIYHRDRPKGGDGYTF,TGTGCCAGTAGTATCTACCACCGGGACAGGCCTAAGGGAGGAGATGGCTACACCTTC
.,.,TRBV30,TRBJ1-5,CAWSVGRGYSNQPQHF,TGTGCCTGGAGTGTAGGTAGGGGGTACAGCAATCAGCCCCAGCATTTT
.,.,TRBV24-1,TRBJ2-1,CATSDLVRGSYNEQFF,TGTGCCACCAGTGATTTGGTTAGGGGTTCCTACAATGAGCAGTTCTTC
.,TRBD1,TRBV2,TRBJ1-5,CASSEVPRQGVNQPQHF,TGTGCCAGCAGTGAAGTCCCTCGACAGGGGGTTAATCAGCCCCAGCATTTT
.,.,TRBV9,TRBJ2-5,CASSAHRVGETQYF,TGTGCCAGCAGCGCCCACAGGGTAGGCGAGACCCAGTACTTC
few,TRBD1,TRBV28,TRBJ2-2,CASSLRGWTGTGELFF,TGTGCCAGCAGCTTAAGGGGGTGGACAGGTACCGGGGAGCTGTTTTTT
.,TRBD1,TRBV18,TRBJ1-3,CASSPGTGAGGNTIYF,TGTGCCAGCTCACCCGGGACAGGGGCAGGAGGAAACACCATATATTTT
.,.,TRBV5-5,TRBJ2-7,CASSSSGTSAYEQYF,TGTGCCAGCAGCTCGTCCGGGACTTCAGCCTACGAGCAGTACTTC
many,TRBD1,TRBV19,TRBJ2-3,CASRGRTGSTDTQYF,TGTGCCAGTAGGGGACGGACAGGCAGCACAGATACGCAGTATTTT
once,.,TRBV7-6,TRBJ2-3,CASSSLTGTDTQYF,TGTGCCAGCAGCTCGTTGACAGGCACAGATACGCAGTATTTT
.,TRBD1,TRBV2,TRBJ1-5,CASSSALQGRQPQHF,TGTGCCAGCAGTTCGGCCCTACAGGGGCGGCAGCCCCAGCATTTT
.,TRBD2,TRBV24-1,TRBJ2-1,CATSDALAGNEQFF,TGTGCCACCAGTGACGCCCTAGCGGGCAATGAGCAGTTCTTC
.,.,TRBV2,TRBJ1-1,CASSDGIEAFF,TGTGCCAGCAGTGACGGGATTGAAGCTTTCTTT
.,TRBD1,TRBV15,TRBJ1-5,CATSGRSGQELNQPQHF,TGTGCCACCAGCGGCCGCTCGGGACAGGAATTAAATCAGCCCCAGCATTTT
.,.,TRBV27,TRBJ2-4,CASSLGGGFGNIQYF,TGTGCCAGCAGTTTAGGGGGGGGCTTTGGAAACATTCAGTACTTC
.,TRBD1,TRBV10-2,TRBJ1-2,CASSERTGGRGGYTF,TGCGCCAGCAGTGAGCGGACAGGGGGGCGTGGAGGCTACACCTTC
.,.,TRBV2,TRBJ2-2,CASSDRGLSAGELFF,TGTGCCAGCAGTGATCGGGGTTTGTCTGCCGGGGAGCTGTTTTTT
.,.,TRBV28,TRBJ1-3,CASETRLTISSGNTIYF,TGTGCCAGCGAGACGAGGTTAACCATTAGCTCTGGAAACACCATATATTTT
.,.,TRBV7-9,TRBJ2-7,CASSPNDFYEQYF,TGTGCCAGCAGCCCAAACGACTTCTACGAGCAGTACTTC
.,TRBD1,TRBV28,TRBJ1-3,CASTRGAEWTIYF,TGTGCCAGCACCAGGGGGGCGGAGTGGACCATATATTTT
.,.,TRBV27,TRBJ2-3,CASSFMGSADTQYF,TGTGCCAGCAGTTTTATGGGGAGTGCAGATACGCAGTATTTT
.,.,TRBV4-1,TRBJ1-5,CASSQHRDQPQHF,TGCGCCAGCAGCCAACACAGGGATCAGCCCCAGCATTTT
.,.,TRBV3-1/TRBV3-2,TRBJ2-1,CASSQVSGSEQFF,TGTGCCAGCAGCCAAGTCTCGGGATCGGAGCAGTTCTTC
few,TRBD1,TRBV16,TRBJ1-6,CASSTGTGDSPLHF,TGTGCCAGCAGCACCGGGACAGGGGATTCACCCCTCCACTTT
.,TRBD1,TRBV5-1,TRBJ1-2,CASSPIDRGHYGYTF,TGCGCCAGCAGCCCAATAGACAGGGGGCATTATGGCTACACCTTC
.,TRBD2,TRBV5-1,TRBJ2-7,CASSASYRGTSLYEQYF,TGCGCCAGCAGCGCCTCCTACCGGGGGACTAGCTTGTATGAGCAGTACTTC
.,TRBD1,TRBV10-3,TRBJ2-7,CAINGQGSEQYF,TGTGCCATCAACGGACAGGGGTCCGAGCAGTACTTC
.,TRBD1,TRBV5-1,TRBJ2-7,CASSLGRGIDEQYF,TGCGCCAGCAGCTTGGGCAGGGGGATCGACGAGCAGTACTTC
.,TRBD1,TRBV24-1,TRBJ1-2,CATSDPTGTGTGYTF,TGTGCCACCAGTGATCCCACCGGGACAGGGACCGGCTACACCTTC
.,.,TRBV9,TRBJ1-1,CASSVAQGAEAFF,TGTGCCAGCAGCGTAGCACAGGGCGCTGAAGCTTTCTTT
.,.,TRBV5-4,TRBJ1-1,CASSVGLSGTEAFF,TGTGCCAGCAGCGTCGGACTGTCGGGCACTGAAGCTTTCTTT
once,.,TRBV19,TRBJ2-7,CASSARGSYEQYF,TGTGCCAGTAGTGCCAGGGGCTCCTACGAGCAGTACTTC
few,TRBD1,TRBV28,TRBJ2-7,CASSLDRVYEQYF,TGTGCCAGCAGTTTGGACAGGGTCTACGAGCAGTACTTC
.,.,TRBV28,TRBJ2-7,CASSPFTGRGDEQYF,TGTGCCAGCAGTCCATTCACAGGGAGGGGGGACGAGCAGTACTTC
.,.,TRBV11-3,TRBJ2-5,CASSLGQQETQYF,TGTGCCAGCAGCTTAGGACAACAAGAGACCCAGTACTTC
.,.,TRBV21-1,TRBJ2-5,CASSKVGGSGETQYF,TGTGCCAGCAGCAAAGTGGGAGGCTCGGGAGAGACCCAGTACTTC
.,.,TRBV7-2,TRBJ1-3,CASSPLGGSGNTIYF,TGTGCCAGCAGCCCCCTCGGGGGCTCTGGAAACACCATATATTTT
.,TRBD1,TRBV2,TRBJ1-5,CASSATGGDQPQHF,TGTGCCAGCAGCGCAACAGGGGGAGATCAGCCCCAGCATTTT
once,.,TRBV6-5,TRBJ2-7,CASSAQGSGEQYF,TGTGCCAGCAGCGCTCAGGGATCAGGGGAGCAGTACTTC
.,.,TRBV6-5,TRBJ2-5,CASGGWETQYF,TGTGCCAGCGGGGGGTGGGAGACCCAGTACTTC
.,TRBD1,TRBV11-2,TRBJ1-3,CASSFSSDRAFSGNTIYF,TGTGCCAGCAGCTTCTCCTCGGACAGGGCCTTCTCTGGAAACACCATATATTTT
.,.,TRBV4-1,TRBJ1-5,CASSQGQYSNQPQHF,TGCGCCAGCAGCCAAGGGCAGTATAGCAATCAGCCCCAGCATTTT
.,.,TRBV25-1,TRBJ2-2,CASSVSGGYVGELFF,TGTGCCAGCAGTGTATCTGGCGGGTATGTCGGGGAGCTGTTTTTT